This T cell receptor beta chain was recorded in a study of blood T cell repertoires in COVID-19. Study as a whole: Acute and convalescent COVID-19 samples came from the United States, Italy and Spain. T cells, B-cell-depleted T cells, or PBMCs provided the cDNA or gDNA that served as material.

Trimming at V came to 4 bases and at J to 5 bases, leaving 6 bases not matched to a gene. The CDR3 is 14 residues long. In germline, CDR1 is LGHDT, CDR2 YNNKEL (reference sequence). In the authors' workflow: Reference gene primer amplification yielded estimated nucleated cell counts. Profiled with immunoSEQ multiplex PCR; TCRdb holds only in-frame clones, not every one. Clonal size and the V and J genes are those of that table, whereas D and trimming came from the DNA. The data contain some 42,000 clones, around 88% of them seen just once; the ten biggest clones take up 3.7%. What was sequenced was peripheral blood. This sequence originates from a human donor in a cohort sampled during active COVID-19. J is TRBJ1-1 and V is TRBV3-1 (or the pseudogene TRBV3-2); 8 bases are shared with TRBD1. The CDR3 is CASSRGQGWTEAFF. The CDR3 DNA is TGTGCCAGCAGCCGAGGACAGGGTTGGACTGAAGCTTTCTTT.